The 15 T cell receptor beta chains below all came from one sample that was sequenced in a study of T cell repertoires in cytomegalovirus infection. Their target antigens are unknown. TCRdb re-derived calls from the reads in MiXCR, one entry per CDR3 protein. The data show under 500,000 distinct CDR3 sequences, about two fifths seen once. The sample here was cultured PBMCs, taken from culture after CMV antigen stimulation. These receptor sequences come from a human donor in good health (CMV status not recorded). Some clones in this sample may be carry-over from other donors' samples.

The CDR3: CASSQAGGETQYF. CDR3 nucleotides: TGCGCCAGCAGCCAAGCCGGAGGCGAGACCCAGTACTTC. The rearrangement links TRBV4-1 to TRBJ2-5, with a weak D call TRBD2 (5 bases). CDR3 length: 13 amino acids. V lost 1 base and J lost 5, with 8 bases in between. Germline-derived CDR1 and CDR2 are MGHRA and YSYEKL.

In this sample, this clonotype turned up a few times. This chain links TRBV7-2 with TRBJ2-7; 11 bases align to TRBD2. V trimming: 5 bases; J trimming: 4 bases; junction bases outside the gene matches: 4. This CDR3 has 14 residues. Per the germline V gene, CDR1 is SGHTA and CDR2 is FQGNSA. CDR3: CASSNSGGGYEQYF. CDR3 sequence (DNA): TGTGCCAGCAGCAATAGCGGGGGGGGGTACGAGCAGTACTTC.

This clonotype was counted only a few times. The rearrangement joins TRBV6-6 to TRBJ2-2; tentatively, D is TRBD2 (6 bases). The ends were cut back, 9 bases at V and 0 bases at J, with 11 bases in the middle. Germline V gene sequence: CDR1 MNHNY, CDR2 SVGAGI (reference sequence). The CDR3 loop spans 14 amino acids. The DNA of the CDR3 is TGTGCCAGTGGTGTAGCGGCGAACACCGGGGAGCTGTTTTTT. It codes for CASGVAANTGELFF.

This clonotype was picked up a small number of times. CDR3 sequence (DNA): TGTGCCAGCAGCTTATACAGGGGCGCCTACGAGCAGTACTTC. This codes for CASSLYRGAYEQYF. The rearrangement joins TRBV7-2 to TRBJ2-7; 7 bases line up with TRBD1. The junction had 3 bases not matched to a gene; V was cut back by 2 bases and J by 2 bases. This CDR3 is built from 14 residues. CDR1 is SGHTA, CDR2 FQGNSA, per germline.

A few counts support this clonotype. The chain links TRBV7-9 to TRBJ2-5; either TRBD1 or TRBD2 may supply D (6 bases each). Germline CDR1 reads SEHNR; CDR2 reads FQNEAQ (reference sequence). The V end was cut by 5 bases, the J end by 3 bases, with 22 bases between. The CDR3 contains 17 residues. As DNA, the CDR3 is TGTGCCAGCAGCGGCACGTTCAGGGGAGGTTCAGAAGAGACCCAGTACTTC. Its protein product is CASSGTFRGGSEETQYF.

The rearrangement joins TRBV5-1 to TRBJ1-1, with D maybe TRBD1 (5 bases). Per germline, CDR1 SGHRS and CDR2 YFSETQ. V was shortened by 1 base and J by 7 bases, with 17 bases between the two germline ends. The CDR3 is made up of 15 amino acids. DNA for the CDR3: TGCGCCAGCAGCTTGAGCTCCTGGGGCCGTCTTGAAGCTTTCTTT. Protein: CASSLSSWGRLEAFF.

The rearrangement joins TRBV2 to TRBJ2-5; a possible D gene is TRBD2 (6 bases). V lost 9 bases, J lost 4 bases, and 18 bases lay in between. The CDR3 sequence is 14 residues long. Germline assignment: CDR1 SNHLY and CDR2 FYNNEI. As DNA, the CDR3 is TGTGCCAGAACCGGGCAGCCCGGGGGAGAGACCCAGTACTTC. Translation: CARTGQPGGETQYF.

The rearrangement joins TRBV7-8 to TRBJ2-1; no clear D gene. V was shortened by 7 bases and J by 7 bases, with 20 bases between the two germline ends. This CDR3 spans 15 amino acids. In germline, CDR1 is SGHVS, CDR2 FQNEAQ. The DNA for the CDR3 is TGTGCCAGCATAATTAGTAGGGATCTGTGGAATGAGCAGTTCTTC. Protein product: CASIISRDLWNEQFF. Using reference TRBV7-8 and TRBJ2-1 for the parts outside the CDR3, the full variable domain is GAGVSQSPRYKVAKRGQDVALRCDPISGHVSLFWYQQALGQGPEFLTYFQNEAQLDKSGLPSDRFFAERPEGSVSTLKIQRTQQEDSAVYLCASIISRDLWNEQFFGPGTRLTVL.

The genes are TRBV6-1 and TRBJ1-1, with unresolved D. Germline CDR1 MNHNS, CDR2 SASEGT. The CDR3 is 16 residues long. The V and J ends lost 7 bases and 0 bases respectively, with 18 bases between them. The CDR3 DNA is TGTGCCAGCACCATGCGTAAGGGTGTAATGAACACTGAAGCTTTCTTT. This gives the protein CASTMRKGVMNTEAFF.

Worth noting for this clonotype: Given the absence of the conserved phenylalanine or tryptophan at the CDR3 end, a read error is likely. This CDR3 reads CASSSGAGDTQYL. The CDR3 region has the DNA TGTGCCAGCAGCTCCGGGGCCGGGGATACGCAGTATCTT. The chain has TRBV7-6 and TRBJ2-3; D may match TRBD1 or TRBD2 (5 bases each). The length of the CDR3 is 13 residues. The ends were cut back, 4 bases at V and 6 bases at J, with 11 bases in the middle. Germline V gene lookup returns CDR1 SGHVS and CDR2 FNYEAQ.

The table lists this clonotype with a few counts. The V and J genes are TRBV19 and TRBJ2-7; possibly TRBD1 for D (6 bases). Germline V gene data show CDR1 as LNHDA and CDR2 as SQIVND (reference sequence). The CDR3 covers 13 residues. Trimming pared 3 bases from V and 3 bases from J, leaving 9 bases between. Here the CDR3 DNA reads TGTGCCAGTAGTATTTCAGGGGTCTACGAGCAGTACTTC. Translated: CASSISGVYEQYF.

The chain links TRBV19 to TRBJ2-7; 7 bases are shared with TRBD2. The CDR3 length is 16 residues. Germline V lookup: CDR1 LNHDA, CDR2 SQIVND (reference sequence). J gave up 9 bases and V 6 bases, and 20 bases lay outside the gene matches. CDR3: CASSPQLGGRAGVQYF. The CDR3 nucleotides are TGTGCCAGTAGCCCCCAATTAGGCGGGAGAGCTGGGGTGCAGTACTTC. The full variable domain, rest sourced from reference TRBV19 and TRBJ2-7, is DGGITQSPKYLFRKEGQNVTLSCEQNLNHDAMYWYRQDPGQGLRLIYYSQIVNDFQKGDIAEGYSVSREKKESFPLTVTSAQKNPTAFYLCASSPQLGGRAGVQYFGPGTRLTVT.

Written as DNA, the CDR3 is TGTGCCATGGGCCTCGGACCCGCGGACGAGCAGTACTTC. Translated: CAMGLGPADEQYF. V gene TRBV10-3 combines with J gene TRBJ2-7, with no clear D. The V gene's germline CDR1 is ENHRY and CDR2 SYGVKD. Trimming shortened V by 9 bases and J by 5 bases, and 17 bases separated the two germline ends. The CDR3 extends over 13 amino acids.

This clonotype has more than one count but fewer than ten. The chain recombines TRBV10-3 with TRBJ2-7, with 7 bases aligning to TRBD2. Trimming removed 10 bases from V and 5 bases from J; junction bases left unmatched: 14. There are 14 residues in the CDR3. In germline, CDR1 is ENHRY, CDR2 SYGVKD. The CDR3 nucleotides read TGTGCCACCGACGCTACGGGGGAGGGGCACGAGCAGTACTTC. This translates into CATDATGEGHEQYF.

The V call is TRBV20-1, the J call TRBJ2-7; perhaps TRBD2 as D (6 bases). Per germline, CDR1 DFQATT and CDR2 SNEGSKA (reference sequence). The CDR3 is 17 residues long. The ends were cut back, 6 bases at V and 7 bases at J, with 31 bases in the middle. The CDR3 spells CSATAFGRDSDWGEQYF. CDR3 DNA sequence: TGCAGTGCCACCGCGTTCGGGCGGGACTCCGATTGGGGAGAGCAGTACTTC.